The 20 T cell receptor beta chains presented below share a single source sample, sequenced in a study of blood T cell repertoires in COVID-19. Clones were read by immunoSEQ multiplex PCR, and TCRdb kept only the in-frame ones, dropping some. The table lists roughly 160,000 clones, about 80% of them singletons. Material for sequencing was PBMCs or T cells enriched from blood (not recorded which). The receptors were gathered from a man aged 45-65 years who had recovered from COVID-19.

The chain has TRBV6-2 or TRBV6-3 and TRBJ1-2, with D possibly TRBD1 on 6 matching bases. The V end was cut by 6 bases, the J end by 0 bases, with 17 bases between. The CDR3 is made up of 16 amino acids. Germline V CDR1 and CDR2: MNHEY, SVGEGT. The DNA for the CDR3 is TGTGCCAGCAGCCTGGACAGACCTGCTACTAACTATGGCTACACCTTC. Amino acids: CASSLDRPATNYGYTF.

The chain carries TRBV24-1 and TRBJ2-3; 8 nucleotides align to TRBD2. Germline CDR1 reads KGHDR; CDR2 reads SFDVKD. CDR3 length: 13 amino acids. The V segment lost 5 bases and the J segment 7 bases; nucleotides outside the gene matches: 4. CDR3 sequence: CATSAAGGYTQYF. DNA of the CDR3: TGTGCCACCAGTGCGGCGGGGGGCTATACGCAGTATTTT.

J is TRBJ2-3 and V is TRBV10-3, with 9 bases that match TRBD1. Trimming took 6 bases from V and 4 from J; bases not matched to a gene: 5. CDR1 and CDR2 from the germline V gene are ENHRY and SYGVKD. The CDR3 has 14 residues. CDR3 residues: CAIRLGQGADTQYF. In DNA form, the CDR3 reads TGTGCCATCAGATTGGGACAGGGAGCAGATACGCAGTATTTT.

The gene calls are TRBV10-3 and TRBJ1-1, with D possibly being TRBD1 (5 bases). The CDR3 totals 14 residues. Between the trimmed V and J ends, which lost 0 bases and 1 base, there was a span of 6 bases. Germline V gives CDR1 ENHRY, CDR2 SYGVKD. The CDR3 is CAISESGGNTEAFF. CDR3 DNA sequence: TGTGCCATCAGTGAGTCCGGGGGGAACACTGAAGCTTTCTTT.

The chain is built from TRBV4-1 and TRBJ2-7; 8 bases map to TRBD1. The CDR3 runs 14 residues. Trimming at V came to 1 base and at J to 5 bases, leaving 4 bases not matched to a gene. The germline V gene encodes CDR1 MGHRA and CDR2 YSYEKL. The CDR3 DNA follows: TGCGCCAGCAGCCAAGGCCAGGGGGCAAACGAGCAGTACTTC. Translation: CASSQGQGANEQYF.

The table lists this clone with a count of one. The chain recombines TRBV5-6 with TRBJ2-2, with D maybe TRBD2 (7 bases). The CDR3 consists of 16 residues. V was pared by 5 bases and J by 2 bases, with 16 bases between. Germline V gene data show CDR1 as SGHDT and CDR2 as YYEEEE. CDR3 coding DNA: TGTGCCAGCAGGCTGGGGGGGCTCCAAAACACCGGGGAGCTGTTTTTT. Translation gives CASRLGGLQNTGELFF.

This clone was observed a handful of times. The gene calls are TRBV13 and TRBJ2-3, with TRBD2 matching over 7 bases. Germline CDR1 and CDR2: PRHDT and FYEKMQ (reference sequence). Trimming at V came to 5 bases and at J to 5 bases, leaving 10 bases not matched to a gene. The length of the CDR3 is 15 residues. CDR3 amino acids: CASSAGGVRKDTQYF. In nucleotides, the CDR3 is TGTGCCAGCAGCGCTGGGGGGGTTAGGAAAGATACGCAGTATTTT.

V is TRBV3-1 (or the pseudogene TRBV3-2) and J is TRBJ2-7; 10 positions agree with TRBD1. The CDR3 totals 15 residues. The trim removed 4 bases at V and 2 bases at J, leaving 5 bases unmatched. Germline V lookup: CDR1 LGHDT, CDR2 YNNKEL (reference sequence). For the CDR3, the DNA is TGTGCCAGCAGCCGCGACAGGGGGCCAACCTACGAGCAGTACTTC. It yields the protein CASSRDRGPTYEQYF.

This chain connects TRBV7-9 to TRBJ1-1, with unresolved D. Trimming left V 1 base short and J 7 bases short, with 7 bases between. The CDR3 spans 12 residues. The germline gives CDR1 SEHNR, CDR2 FQNEAQ (reference sequence). CDR3 loop: CASSLVHFEAFF. The CDR3 DNA is TGTGCCAGCAGCTTAGTTCATTTTGAAGCTTTCTTT.

The V and J genes are TRBV5-1 and TRBJ2-3, with 12 bases aligning to TRBD2. V dropped 0 bases and J dropped 6; count of bases not matched to a gene: 2. The CDR3 extends over 15 amino acids. CDR1 is SGHRS and CDR2 is YFSETQ in the germline V gene. CDR3 bases: TGCGCCAGCAGCTTGGCTAGCGGGGGGGTTGATACGCAGTATTTT. It translates to CASSLASGGVDTQYF. The full variable domain, in which reference TRBV5-1 and TRBJ2-3 provide the parts outside the CDR3, is KAGVTQTPRYLIKTRGQQVTLSCSPISGHRSVSWYQQTPGQGLQFLFEYFSETQRNKGNFPGRFSGRQFSNSRSEMNVSTLELGDSALYLCASSLASGGVDTQYFGPGTRLTVL.

The V call is TRBV5-1, the J call TRBJ1-2; 8 nucleotides align to TRBD1. The CDR3 loop spans 14 amino acids. Germline loops: CDR1 SGHRS, CDR2 YFSETQ. Germline trimming cut 0 bases from V and 7 bases from J; bases unmatched to any gene: 5. CDR3 amino acids: CASSLVQGASGYTF. CDR3 coding DNA: TGCGCCAGCAGCTTGGTTCAGGGGGCTAGTGGCTACACCTTC. Variable domain in full (rest from reference TRBV5-1 and TRBJ1-2): KAGVTQTPRYLIKTRGQQVTLSCSPISGHRSVSWYQQTPGQGLQFLFEYFSETQRNKGNFPGRFSGRQFSNSRSEMNVSTLELGDSALYLCASSLVQGASGYTFGSGTRLTVV.

This chain uses TRBV4-1 with TRBJ1-4; the match to TRBD1 covers 10 bases. The ends lost 3 bases at V and 3 bases at J; junction bases unmatched: 10. CDR3 length: 18 residues. From germline, CDR1 is MGHRA and CDR2 YSYEKL. Here the CDR3 reads CASSQPRDRGRANEKLFF. CDR3 nucleotides: TGCGCCAGCAGCCAGCCCCGGGACAGGGGAAGGGCTAATGAAAAACTGTTTTTT.

This chain links TRBV30 with TRBJ1-5, with a weak D call TRBD1 (5 bases). The CDR3 extends over 13 amino acids. With 3 bases removed from V and 4 bases from J, the gap between germline ends came to 10 bases. Germline V gene lookup returns CDR1 GTSNPN and CDR2 SVGIG (reference sequence). The CDR3 DNA sequence: TGTGCCTGGAGCGTTGGGGGGAATCAGCCCCAGCATTTT. Translated: CAWSVGGNQPQHF.

This chain joins TRBV6-4 and TRBJ1-1; no clear D. V shed 4 bases and J shed 1 base, with 10 bases lying between them. This CDR3 is 14 amino acids long. CDR1 and CDR2 (germline): MRHNA, SNTAGT. The CDR3 loop is CASSASPGNTEAFF. The CDR3 coding sequence is TGTGCCAGCAGTGCATCCCCGGGGAACACTGAAGCTTTCTTT.

This clone was found once. The genes are TRBV18 and TRBJ1-5, with TRBD1 as a possible D gene (6 bases). This CDR3 is 17 amino acids long. V was clipped by 0 bases and J by 6 bases, with 18 bases between them. The germline CDR1 and CDR2 sequences are KGHSH and LQKENI. The CDR3 here is CASSPPSGVGRGQPQHF. The CDR3 DNA sequence: TGTGCCAGCTCACCACCGTCAGGGGTTGGTCGGGGTCAGCCCCAGCATTTT.

The rearrangement links TRBV4-1 to TRBJ2-5, with 16 bases lining up with TRBD2. The CDR3 length is 19 residues. Germline CDR1 is MGHRA and CDR2 is YSYEKL. The junction had 9 bases not matched to a gene; V was cut back by 0 bases and J by 5 bases. This CDR3 reads CASSQDMGLAGGIYETQYF. The CDR3 nucleotides read TGCGCCAGCAGCCAAGATATGGGACTAGCGGGGGGGATCTACGAGACCCAGTACTTC.

The rearrangement uses TRBV6-6 and TRBJ2-2, with 7 bases fitting TRBD1. The CDR3 runs 13 residues. Trimming took 5 bases from V and 7 from J; bases not matched to a gene: 4. Germline CDR1 is MNHNY and CDR2 is SVGAGI (reference sequence). The CDR3 DNA follows: TGTGCCAGCAGTCGAGGGGGCCACGGGGAGCTGTTTTTT. It encodes CASSRGGHGELFF.

The chain joins TRBV10-3 to TRBJ1-5, with unresolved D. V was cut by 2 bases and J by 8 bases, with 7 bases left in between. CDR1 and CDR2 (germline): ENHRY, SYGVKD. This CDR3 has 12 residues. The DNA for the CDR3 is TGTGCCATCAGTGAGACGCGAGAGCCCCAGCATTTT. Translated, it gives CAISETREPQHF.

V gene TRBV28 combines with J gene TRBJ2-3, with 9 bases lining up with TRBD1. CDR1 and CDR2 (germline): MDHEN, SYDVKM. V lost 5 bases to trimming and J lost 1 base; unmatched junction nucleotides: 4. CDR3 length equals 15 residues. This CDR3 reads CASSARTGGTDTQYF. The CDR3 nucleotides read TGTGCCAGCAGTGCACGGACAGGGGGCACAGATACGCAGTATTTT.

CDR3: CASSATDYGYTF. CDR3 sequence (DNA): TGTGCCAGCAGTGCTACAGACTATGGCTACACCTTC. V usage is TRBV6-2 or TRBV6-3 and J usage is TRBJ1-2; D gene ambiguous. The V end was cut by 5 bases, the J end by 3 bases, with 7 bases between. This CDR3 is 12 amino acids long. Germline-derived CDR1 and CDR2 are MNHEY and SVGEGT.